This is a list of T cell receptor beta chains from one sample in a study of T and B cells in COVID-19 patients. One entry per CDR3 protein results from TCRdb running MiXCR on the multiplex PCR reads. The repertoire holds about 22,000 distinct CDR3 sequences, with approximately 28% as singletons. The sequenced material came from blood. The receptors originated from a human donor who had recovered from COVID-19. CDR3s include the opening cysteine and the closing phenylalanine or tryptophan. A D gene is named only where the DNA matches it firmly. Clone size is stated in some rows and not others, as once, few, many or a class when expanded.

V gene	clone size	D gene	CDR3 length	J gene	CDR3 DNA	CDR3 protein
TRBV18	.	TRBD1	15	TRBJ2-7	TGTGCCAGCTCACCTGCGGGACAGGGCCCCTACGAGCAGTACTTC	CASSPAGQGPYEQYF
TRBV7-6	.	TRBD1	16	TRBJ1-3	TGTGCCAGCAGCCGCATATCCGGGACAGCAGGAAACACCATATATTTT	CASSRISGTAGNTIYF
TRBV13	many	.	16	TRBJ2-3	TGTGCCAGCAGCCTCGGGACTCAACCGAGCACAGATACGCAGTATTTT	CASSLGTQPSTDTQYF
TRBV19	.	TRBD2	19	TRBJ2-5	TGTGCCAGTAGTTCCCGGACTAGCGGGAGGGATTGGTACCAAGAGACCCAGTACTTC	CASSSRTSGRDWYQETQYF
TRBV19	few	TRBD2	22	TRBJ2-1	TGTGCCAGTAGTATACGGGGATTACCGGGACTAGCGGGAGGCTACTCCTACAATGAGCAGTTCTTC	CASSIRGLPGLAGGYSYNEQFF
TRBV11-1	.	TRBD1	15	TRBJ2-7	TGTGCCAGCAGCTTATTTCGGGGACAGGGGAACGAGCAGTACTTC	CASSLFRGQGNEQYF
TRBV11-1	.	.	14	TRBJ2-7	TGTGCCAGCAGCTTGGAACGGGGGACCTACGAGCAGTACTTC	CASSLERGTYEQYF
TRBV7-6	few	TRBD2	18	TRBJ2-2	TGTGCCAGCAGCTTATTGGCTAGCGGGAGCCCTGACACCGGGGAGCTGTTTTTT	CASSLLASGSPDTGELFF
TRBV18	many	.	14	TRBJ2-1	TGTGCCAGCTCCGGGGTAATAGTTTACAATGAGCAGTTCTTC	CASSGVIVYNEQFF
TRBV19	few	.	12	TRBJ1-5	TGTGCCACCGAGGGAAGAGGTCAGCCCCAGCATTTT	CATEGRGQPQHF
TRBV10-3	.	TRBD2	15	TRBJ2-3	TGTGCCATCAGGACGACTAGCGGGGTCGAAGATACGCAGTATTTT	CAIRTTSGVEDTQYF
TRBV28	once	TRBD1	16	TRBJ2-5	TGTGCCAGCAGTCATCTGGGACAGGGGGCTTCAGAGACCCAGTACTTC	CASSHLGQGASETQYF
TRBV13	medium-sized	.	14	TRBJ2-2	TGTGCCAGCAGCTTAGGGAGGAACACCGGGGAGCTGTTTTTT	CASSLGRNTGELFF
TRBV30	few	.	12	TRBJ1-2	TGTGCCTGGAGCTACGGCGCCTATGGCTACACCTTC	CAWSYGAYGYTF
TRBV27	few	.	12	TRBJ1-2	TGTGCCAGCAGCCCGGGACAAGGAGGCTACACCTTC	CASSPGQGGYTF
TRBV27	few	TRBD1	12	TRBJ2-1	TGTGCCAGCGGGACAGACTACAATGAGCAGTTCTTC	CASGTDYNEQFF
TRBV11-1	.	.	15	TRBJ2-1	TGTGCCAGCAGCTTAGGGGGGAGCTCCTACAATGAGCAGTTCTTC	CASSLGGSSYNEQFF
TRBV7-6	medium-sized	TRBD2	14	TRBJ2-3	TGTGCCAGCAGTTTAGCGGGAGGTACAGATACGCAGTATTTT	CASSLAGGTDTQYF
TRBV30	.	.	13	TRBJ1-5	TGTGCCTGGAGCCTAGTGGGTGCTCAGCCCCAGCATTTT	CAWSLVGAQPQHF
TRBV29-1	medium-sized	TRBD1	19	TRBJ2-1	TGCAGCGTTGAACGGGGACAGGGGGTCGGGGGTATTAATTTAGATGAGCAGTTCTTC	CSVERGQGVGGINLDEQFF
TRBV5-1	.	.	14	TRBJ2-5	TGCGCCAGCAGATCAGAGACGGCCCAAGAGACCCAGTACTTC	CASRSETAQETQYF
TRBV4-2	.	.	17	TRBJ2-2	TGTGCCAGCAGCCAAGATAGGGGCGTGGTGCCGGCGGGGGAGCTGTTTTTT	CASSQDRGVVPAGELFF
TRBV5-1	.	TRBD1	15	TRBJ2-5	TGTGCCAGCAGCTTATACTGGACAGGGAGCGAGACCCAGTACTTC	CASSLYWTGSETQYF
TRBV19	medium-sized	.	14	TRBJ2-2	TGTGCCAGTAGTAAGGGACAATACACCGGGGAGCTGTTTTTT	CASSKGQYTGELFF
TRBV6-5	.	.	13	TRBJ2-6	TGTGCCACCAGGGTCCCTGGGGCCAACGTCCTGACTTTC	CATRVPGANVLTF
TRBV6-1	few	TRBD2	16	TRBJ2-2	TGTGCCAGCAGTGAAGTTTCAAGCGGGGGGGCCGGGGAGCTGTTTTTT	CASSEVSSGGAGELFF
TRBV18	.	.	15	TRBJ2-5	TGTGCCAGCTCACCGTCTGCAGGGGTAATTGAGACCCAGTACTTC	CASSPSAGVIETQYF
TRBV19	medium-sized	.	17	TRBJ2-2	TGTGCCAGTAGTAACCTCAGGGCTAGCGTGAACACCGGGGAGCTGTTTTTT	CASSNLRASVNTGELFF
TRBV10-1	.	.	13	TRBJ2-7	TGCGCCAGCAGTGTGAGGCAGGCCTACGAGCAGTACTTC	CASSVRQAYEQYF
TRBV12-3/TRBV12-4	.	.	15	TRBJ2-7	TGTGCCAGCAGTTCAGCCGGGACACTCTCCTACGAGCAGTACTTC	CASSSAGTLSYEQYF
TRBV6-1	.	.	14	TRBJ2-7	TGTGCCACCCAGATCCAACAGGCGACCTACGAGCAGTACTTC	CATQIQQATYEQYF
TRBV6-1	.	.	16	TRBJ2-7	TGTGCCAGCAGTGTCGCGAAGGGGTGGGGAAACTACGAGCAGTACTTC	CASSVAKGWGNYEQYF
TRBV5-6	medium-sized	.	15	TRBJ2-6	TGTGCCAGCAGCTTGGACATCTATGGGGCCAACGTCCTGACTTTC	CASSLDIYGANVLTF
TRBV15	many	TRBD2	20	TRBJ2-3	TGTGCCACCAGCAGAGTGGGATGGACTAGCGGGGGGGATACCACAGATACGCAGTATTTT	CATSRVGWTSGGDTTDTQYF
TRBV19	.	.	14	TRBJ1-5	TGTGCCAGTAGTATTGGAGCGCGCAATCAGCCCCAGCATTTT	CASSIGARNQPQHF
TRBV6-6	.	.	14	TRBJ1-3	TGTGCCAGCAGTTACTCGGCCCTCGGAAACACCATATATTTT	CASSYSALGNTIYF
TRBV13	.	.	16	TRBJ2-7	TGTGCCAGCAGCTGGGGCTCCGGGACCGCATCCTACGAGCAGTACTTC	CASSWGSGTASYEQYF
TRBV12-3/TRBV12-4	.	TRBD2	18	TRBJ2-2	TGTGCCAGCAGTTTAGTACTAGCGGGGGGGCCGAACACCGGGGAGCTGTTTTTT	CASSLVLAGGPNTGELFF
TRBV18	few	.	16	TRBJ2-2	TGTGCCAGCCGTAAAAACTGGGGTTCGAACACCGGGGAGCTGTTTTTT	CASRKNWGSNTGELFF
TRBV10-3	few	TRBD2	15	TRBJ2-1	TGTGCCATCAGCCTAGAAGCGGGGGCCTACAATGAGCAGTTCTTC	CAISLEAGAYNEQFF
TRBV5-6	many	.	15	TRBJ2-2	TGTGCCAGCAGGCCACCGGGTACCCCCACCGGGGAGCTGTTTTTT	CASRPPGTPTGELFF
TRBV29-1	medium-sized	TRBD1	15	TRBJ2-7	TGCAGCGTTCAATCTCTCCCAGGGGGAGCCTACGAGCAGTACTTC	CSVQSLPGGAYEQYF
TRBV19	many	.	15	TRBJ1-6	TGTGCCAGTAGTAAGTCATCACCGAATAATTCACCCCTCCACTTT	CASSKSSPNNSPLHF
TRBV5-1	.	.	11	TRBJ2-1	TGCGCCAGCAGCTGGGGGGATGAGCAGTTCTTC	CASSWGDEQFF
TRBV5-1	.	.	14	TRBJ2-3	TGTGCCAGCAGCCCGAAGGCCGGCACAGATACGCAGTATTTT	CASSPKAGTDTQYF
TRBV19	medium-sized	TRBD1	14	TRBJ2-5	TGTGCCAGCCGCAACAGGGGGCGCTCAGAGACCCAGTACTTC	CASRNRGRSETQYF
TRBV5-6	.	TRBD2	16	TRBJ2-7	TGTGCCAGCAGGAGGGACTTGACTAGCGGAGACTACGAGCAGTACTTC	CASRRDLTSGDYEQYF
TRBV20-1	.	.	14	TRBJ2-5	TGCAGTGCTAGAAGCACTAGGGGTCAAGAGACCCAGTACTTC	CSARSTRGQETQYF
TRBV12-3/TRBV12-4	many	.	10	TRBJ2-1	TGTGCCAGCAGTCTAAATGAGCAGTTCTTC	CASSLNEQFF
TRBV6-1	few	TRBD2	16	TRBJ2-1	TGTGCCAGCAGTGAAGCGGGACTAGCGCCCTTCCGCGAGCAGTTCTTC	CASSEAGLAPFREQFF
TRBV5-6	many	.	14	TRBJ2-6	TGTGCCAGCAGCCGGGACTCTGGGGCCAACGTCCTGACTTTC	CASSRDSGANVLTF
TRBV19	.	.	13	TRBJ1-3	TGTGCCAGCACCCTTGGCTCTGGAAACACCATATATTTT	CASTLGSGNTIYF
TRBV19	.	.	16	TRBJ1-5	TGTGCCAGTAGTATTCGGATGGCTGGACTAAATCAGCCCCAGCATTTT	CASSIRMAGLNQPQHF
TRBV10-2	few	.	15	TRBJ2-7	TGCGCCAGCAGTGAGGAGCCTACCTCCTCCTACGAGCAGTACTTC	CASSEEPTSSYEQYF
TRBV5-4	many	TRBD2	16	TRBJ2-1	TGTGCCAGCAGCGGGGGGACTAGCGGGAGGGCCGCTGAGCAGTTCTTC	CASSGGTSGRAAEQFF
TRBV30	few	.	14	TRBJ1-6	TGTGCCTGGAAAGTTTCGGGGGCCAATTCACCCCTCCACTTT	CAWKVSGANSPLHF
TRBV20-1	.	.	11	TRBJ2-5	TGCAGTGCCTTGTGGGCCGAGACCCAGTACTTC	CSALWAETQYF
TRBV15	.	.	15	TRBJ2-2	TGTGCCACCAGCAGAGTTCAGCCCAACACCGGGGAGCTGTTTTTT	CATSRVQPNTGELFF
TRBV2	.	TRBD1	12	TRBJ1-1	TGTGCCAGCAGTGGACAGGGGTGGGAAGCTTTCTTT	CASSGQGWEAFF
TRBV27	many	.	17	TRBJ2-1	TGTGCCAGCAGTTTACGTTGGGGGGGGCCAGGGTACAATGAGCAGTTCTTC	CASSLRWGGPGYNEQFF